This record covers a single T cell receptor beta chain. The source of the sample is a study of control samples from healthy donors and cancer patients. From germline, CDR1 is SNHLY and CDR2 FYNNEI. The V and J ends lost 1 base and 3 bases, in that order; junction bases with no gene match: 5. The CDR3 has 15 residues. Assay used: immunoSEQ multiplex PCR; TCRdb lists only in-frame clones, some missing. This repertoire shows 100,000 to 150,000 clones, around 87% found once; its top ten account for about 2.9%. Source material: blood. This receptor was identified in a man aged 60 to 69 in good health. This chain joins TRBV2 and TRBJ2-7; 8 bases line up with TRBD1. CDR3 bases: TGTGCCAGCAGTGAAGAAGGACAGGGAGGCTACGAGCAGTACTTC. The encoded protein is CASSEEGQGGYEQYF.